One T cell receptor (beta chain) is described in this entry. Its specificity is not known. The sample belongs to a study of radiotherapy plus CTLA-4 blockade in lung cancer. Background on the study: Objective responses arose in over 15% of patients, and around 32% experienced disease control. Study observations and caveats: In blood, after radiotherapy plus ipilimumab, tumor-derived TCR clones expanded.

The CDR3 extends over 17 amino acids. Trimming took 2 bases from V and 5 from J, leaving 20 bases between them. Germline CDR1 is ENHRY and CDR2 is SYGVKD. Those with chemo-refractory metastatic non-small-cell lung cancer were treated with focal radiation combined with CTLA-4 blockade using ipilimumab. Sequencing was performed with immunoSEQ multiplex PCR; in TCRdb, only in-frame clones are kept and a portion is missing. The repertoire consists of some 73,000 clones, with approximately 73% occurring once and the leading ten covering more than 9%. The sample in question was peripheral blood, obtained from a patient treated with radiotherapy plus ipilimumab. This receptor was taken from a human donor with non-small cell lung cancer whose response to radiotherapy plus ipilimumab could not be evaluated. This chain uses TRBV10-3 with TRBJ2-3, with a weak D call TRBD2 (5 bases). The CDR3 DNA is TGTGCCATCAGTGAGGGGTCGAGCGGTCCTCCCCTAGATACGCAGTATTTT. Amino acids: CAISEGSSGPPLDTQYF.